Sequencing of this T cell receptor (beta chain) was carried out in a study of T cell responses to AZD1222 COVID-19 vaccine. The CDR3 consists of 15 residues. After removal of 5 bases from V and 3 bases from J, the junction contained 9 bases not matched to a gene. Germline-derived CDR1 and CDR2 are SGHVS and FNYEAQ. Generated by immunoSEQ multiplex PCR, the TCRdb table keeps only in-frame clones and is missing some. The sample shows about 88,000 clones, about 89% of them seen only once. The genes are TRBV7-6 and TRBJ2-7; 8 bases agree with TRBD2. The clonotype was recovered from an adult who received the AZD1222 COVID-19 vaccine. Sequenced material: peripheral blood, taken 28 days after the second AZD1222 dose. CDR3 region: CASSKGTRSGYEQYF. CDR3 DNA sequence: TGTGCCAGCAGCAAGGGGACTAGGTCAGGCTACGAGCAGTACTTC.